Sequencing of this TCR beta chain was carried out in a study of T-cell reconstitution after alpha-beta-depleted transplantation in children. Study-wide results and limits: Reportedly, roughly two months post-transplant, alpha-beta T cells arose from several hundred expanded graft clones. Among T cells one year after transplant, newly produced cells accounted for most counts and diversity. Surviving recipient T cells and thymic progenitors produced the high day-60 TCRbeta diversity seen in some patients.

The CDR3 spans 14 residues. V lost 9 bases and J 2 bases, leaving 16 bases between the germline ends. From germline, CDR1 is MGHDK and CDR2 SYGVNS. The library targeted TCRbeta and was prepared with unique molecular identifiers. TCRdb re-called the PCR reads through MiXCR, storing one row per CDR3 protein. The sample includes 800,000 to 1,000,000 distinct CDR3 sequences, roughly 29% of them seen just once. Note on this clonotype: Its antigen is unidentified.

This clonotype was sampled from a boy in the first two years of life who had a stem cell transplant for SCID, so the T cells may come from the graft donor. This chain joins TRBV25-1 and TRBJ2-5; D is possibly TRBD1 (6 bases). The sample here was PBMCs, mostly from graft donor cells, taken 360 days after TCRalphabeta/CD19-depleted stem cell transplant. Here the CDR3 reads CASSIGTQQETQYF. CDR3 DNA: TGTGCCAGTTCAATCGGGACACAGCAAGAGACCCAGTACTTC.